These 15 T cell receptor beta chains came from one sample sequenced in a study of regulatory T cells in long-lasting Graves disease. Regarding time point: newly diagnosed GD, antithyroid drugs for less than 3 months. The TCR library was made from RNA extracted from PBMCs. Building of the TCR beta libraries involved iRepertoire HTBI primers and Arm-PCR of CDR3 regions. From the multiplex PCR reads, TCRdb called clonotypes with MiXCR, one entry per CDR3 protein. The sample lists about 460,000 distinct CDR3 sequences, about 15% occurring once. These sequences were also reported in another study, on T cells in Graves' hyperthyroidism and ophthalmopathy.

The source material was peripheral blood mononuclear cells (PBMCs), sampled at new diagnosis, from a patient treated with antithyroid drugs. The origin of the receptors is a woman aged 45-65 years with Graves disease.

This clonotype was counted many times. The rearrangement uses TRBV11-2 and TRBJ2-3, with TRBD2 identical over 8 bases. The CDR3 extends over 14 amino acids. The germline V gene encodes CDR1 SGHAT and CDR2 FQNNGV. V was pared by 4 bases and J by 10 bases, with 10 bases of the junction left unmatched. The CDR3 spells CASSSSGGDLPQYF. For the CDR3, the DNA is TGTGCCAGCAGCTCAAGCGGGGGAGACCTGCCGCAGTATTTT.

Ten or more counts support this clonotype. The V call is TRBV20-1, the J call TRBJ1-5; perhaps TRBD1 as D (5 bases). V lost 3 bases and J 0 bases, leaving 6 bases between the germline ends. The CDR3 consists of 13 residues. The germline V gene has CDR1 DFQATT and CDR2 SNEGSKA (reference sequence). The CDR3 nucleotides are TGCAGTGCTAGGGGGGTTAGCAATCAGCCCCAGCATTTT. It yields the protein CSARGVSNQPQHF.

Turning to this clonotype: Likely a read error: the CDR3 ends without its conserved phenylalanine or tryptophan. The CDR3 DNA sequence: TGTGCCAGCAGCTGGGGACTAGCGGGAGGTACGCAGTATTCT. Its translation: CASSWGLAGGTQYS. The rearrangement joins TRBV5-6 to TRBJ2-3; 15 bases align to TRBD2. Trimming at V came to 3 bases and at J to 8 bases, leaving 1 base not matched to a gene. CDR1 is SGHDT and CDR2 is YYEEEE in the germline V gene. The CDR3 covers 14 residues.

This clonotype was picked up a small number of times. J is TRBJ2-5 and V is TRBV5-1; D is unclear. The CDR3 is 15 amino acids. V was clipped by 0 bases and J by 5 bases, with 14 bases between them. In germline, CDR1 is SGHRS, CDR2 YFSETQ. CDR3 sequence: CASSLVAQPTETQYF. The DNA for the CDR3 is TGCGCCAGCAGCTTGGTTGCCCAACCAACGGAGACCCAGTACTTC.

This clonotype was seen many times. This rearrangement joins TRBV27 to TRBJ2-7, with D possibly called TRBD1 or TRBD2 (5 bases each). In germline, CDR1 is MNHEY, CDR2 SMNVEV (reference sequence). The CDR3 is 13 amino acids. V lost 6 bases and J lost 3, with 12 bases in between. The CDR3 sequence: CASRPWDGYEQYF. The CDR3 nucleotides are TGTGCCAGCAGACCGTGGGACGGCTACGAGCAGTACTTC.

The chain couples TRBV3-1 to TRBJ1-4; weak D call: TRBD1 (6 bases). Per the germline V gene, CDR1 is LGHDT and CDR2 is YNNKEL (reference sequence). V gave up 3 bases and J gave up 4 bases, with 12 bases separating them. CDR3 length: 15 residues. The CDR3 spells CASSHGGLNNEKLFF. Written as DNA, the CDR3 is TGTGCCAGCAGCCATGGGGGCCTGAATAATGAAAAACTGTTTTTT.

Notes on this clonotype: A clone one base away is much larger, so this may be a read error. The V and J genes are TRBV29-1 and TRBJ2-5, with 9 bases that match TRBD2. CDR1 is SQVTM and CDR2 is ANQGSEA in the germline V gene. The CDR3 runs 18 residues. V lost 8 bases and J lost 2; bases outside the gene matches: 21. CDR3 in DNA: TGCAGCCTCAAGTCGTCGGAGCGGGAGGAGTCCGGGCAAGAGACCCAGTACTTC. This encodes CSLKSSEREESGQETQYF.

This clonotype turned up a few times. The chain combines TRBV10-3 with TRBJ2-7; 9 bases are a match to TRBD2. Germline CDR1 reads ENHRY; CDR2 reads SYGVKD. Losses at the gene ends were 5 bases for V and 3 bases for J; bases not matched to a gene: 17. This CDR3 has 18 residues. CDR3 sequence: CAISSSAGLARLHYEQYF. The CDR3 nucleotides are TGTGCCATCAGTTCTTCCGCGGGACTAGCTCGACTTCACTACGAGCAGTACTTC.

Comment on this clonotype: A much larger clone differs from this one at a single base, so this may be a read error. The gene calls are TRBV12-3 or TRBV12-4 and TRBJ2-3, with D hard to call. V was cut by 5 bases and J by 4 bases, with 13 bases left in between. The CDR3 loop spans 14 amino acids. The CDR3 coding sequence is TGTGCCAGCAGTCTTGATCTCCGACCAGATACGCAGTATTTT. It yields the protein CASSLDLRPDTQYF.

The CDR3 region is CASTTVHSYNEQFF. CDR3 sequence (DNA): TGTGCCAGCACCACGGTCCACAGTTACAATGAGCAGTTCTTC. The rearrangement joins TRBV28 to TRBJ2-1; D is uncertain. V lost 7 bases and J 4 bases, leaving 14 bases between the germline ends. This CDR3 spans 14 amino acids. The germline V gene encodes CDR1 MDHEN and CDR2 SYDVKM.

The chain has TRBV5-1 and TRBJ2-3; the D gene is possibly TRBD2 (6 bases). Per germline, CDR1 SGHRS and CDR2 YFSETQ. V was trimmed by 3 bases and J by 0 bases, leaving 11 bases between them. This CDR3 contains 15 residues. CDR3 sequence reads: CASSSGRSSTDTQYF. In DNA, the CDR3 is TGCGCCAGCAGCTCAGGGAGGTCTAGCACAGATACGCAGTATTTT.

This clonotype was detected ten times or more. V and J are TRBV10-3 and TRBJ2-7; TRBD1 aligns across 10 bases. CDR1 is ENHRY and CDR2 is SYGVKD in the germline V gene. V was clipped by 6 bases and J by 5 bases; unmatched bases: 7. The CDR3 spans 14 residues. The chain's CDR3 is CAISSGTGAHEQYF. For the CDR3, the DNA is TGTGCCATCAGCTCCGGGACAGGGGCCCACGAGCAGTACTTC.

This clonotype appeared a few times. The chain couples TRBV5-1 to TRBJ2-3; D possibly corresponds to TRBD1 (5 bases). The CDR3 sequence is 15 residues long. Per germline, CDR1 SGHRS and CDR2 YFSETQ. V was clipped by 2 bases and J by 2 bases, with 12 bases between them. The DNA of the CDR3 is TGCGCCAGCAGCTTCGCCAGGACACACACAGATACGCAGTATTTT. It translates to CASSFARTHTDTQYF.

This clonotype came up a few times. This could be a read error, since a much larger clone is one nucleotide away. The chain combines TRBV7-8 with TRBJ2-7; 9 nucleotides agree with TRBD1. Germline V gene data show CDR1 as SGHVS and CDR2 as FQNEAQ. This CDR3 has 15 residues. Unmatched junction bases numbered 6, after V lost 2 bases and J lost 4 bases. CDR3 sequence reads: CASSLSGTGFYEQYF. Here the CDR3 DNA reads TGTGCCAGCAGCTTATCCGGGACAGGGTTTTACGAGCAGTACTTC.

As regards this clonotype: A read error is the likely source, as a far larger clone sits one nucleotide away. This chain connects TRBV12-3 or TRBV12-4 to TRBJ2-4; TRBD2 matches 9 bases. The CDR3 extends over 15 amino acids. CDR3 loop: CASSTPGLADNERFF. The CDR3 bases are TGTGCCAGCAGTACCCCGGGACTAGCCGACAATGAGCGGTTCTTC.